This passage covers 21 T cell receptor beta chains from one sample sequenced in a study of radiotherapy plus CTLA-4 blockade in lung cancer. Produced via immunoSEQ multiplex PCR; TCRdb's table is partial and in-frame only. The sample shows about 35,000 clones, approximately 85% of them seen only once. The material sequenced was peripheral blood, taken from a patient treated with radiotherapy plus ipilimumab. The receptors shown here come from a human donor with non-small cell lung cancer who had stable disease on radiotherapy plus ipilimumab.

CDR3 in DNA: TGTGCCAGCAGCCCAGGACTAGCGGGAGGTAGGAGCACAGATACGCAGTATTTT. It specifies CASSPGLAGGRSTDTQYF. The V gene is TRBV7-3, the J gene TRBJ2-3, with 14 bases aligning to TRBD2. The V and J ends lost 5 bases and 0 bases, in that order; junction bases with no gene match: 7. Germline values: CDR1 SGHTA, CDR2 FQGTGA. The CDR3 sequence is 18 residues long.

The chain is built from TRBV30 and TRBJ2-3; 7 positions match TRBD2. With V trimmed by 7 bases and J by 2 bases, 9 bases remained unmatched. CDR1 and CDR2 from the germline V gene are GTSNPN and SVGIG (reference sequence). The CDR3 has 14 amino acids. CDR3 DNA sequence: TGTGCCTTCCAGGGACTAAGGGTCACAGATACGCAGTATTTT. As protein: CAFQGLRVTDTQYF.

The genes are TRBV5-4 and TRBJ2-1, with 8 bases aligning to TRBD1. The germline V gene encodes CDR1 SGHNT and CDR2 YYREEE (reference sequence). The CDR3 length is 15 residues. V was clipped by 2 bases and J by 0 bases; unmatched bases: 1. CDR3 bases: TGTGCCAGCAGCTTCGGACAGGGCTCCTACAATGAGCAGTTCTTC. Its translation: CASSFGQGSYNEQFF.

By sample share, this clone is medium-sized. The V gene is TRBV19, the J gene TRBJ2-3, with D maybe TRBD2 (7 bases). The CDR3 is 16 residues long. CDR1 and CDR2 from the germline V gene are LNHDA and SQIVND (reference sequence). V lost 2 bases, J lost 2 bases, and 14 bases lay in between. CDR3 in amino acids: CASSIRGGSSTDTQYF. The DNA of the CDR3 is TGTGCCAGTAGTATAAGGGGGGGATCATCCACAGATACGCAGTATTTT. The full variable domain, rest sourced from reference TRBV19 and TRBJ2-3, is DGGITQSPKYLFRKEGQNVTLSCEQNLNHDAMYWYRQDPGQGLRLIYYSQIVNDFQKGDIAEGYSVSREKKESFPLTVTSAQKNPTAFYLCASSIRGGSSTDTQYFGPGTRLTVL.

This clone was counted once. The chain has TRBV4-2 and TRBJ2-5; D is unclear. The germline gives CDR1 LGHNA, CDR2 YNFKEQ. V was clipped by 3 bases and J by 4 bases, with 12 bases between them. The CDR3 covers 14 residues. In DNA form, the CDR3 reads TGTGCCAGCAGCCAGGTGGTTCGGGTAGAGACCCAGTACTTC. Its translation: CASSQVVRVETQYF.

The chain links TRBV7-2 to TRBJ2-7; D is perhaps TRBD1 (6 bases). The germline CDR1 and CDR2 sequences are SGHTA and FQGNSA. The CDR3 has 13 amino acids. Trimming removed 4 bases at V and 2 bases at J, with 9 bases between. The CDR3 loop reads CASSSGQTYEQYF. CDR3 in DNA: TGTGCCAGCAGCTCCGGACAGACCTACGAGCAGTACTTC.

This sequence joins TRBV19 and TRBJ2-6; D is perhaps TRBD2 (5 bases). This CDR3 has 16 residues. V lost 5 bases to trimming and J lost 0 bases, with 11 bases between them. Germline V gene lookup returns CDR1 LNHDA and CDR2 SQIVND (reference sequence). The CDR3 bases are TGTGCCAGTAGTCGGGGAATCATCTCTGGGGCCAACGTCCTGACTTTC. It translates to CASSRGIISGANVLTF.

CDR3 loop: CASTGFYEQYF. The CDR3, as DNA: TGTGCCAGCACGGGATTCTACGAGCAGTACTTC. The chain recombines TRBV2 with TRBJ2-7; maybe TRBD2 (5 bases). V lost 7 bases and J lost 3, with 7 bases in between. This CDR3 comprises 11 residues. The V gene's germline CDR1 is SNHLY and CDR2 FYNNEI.

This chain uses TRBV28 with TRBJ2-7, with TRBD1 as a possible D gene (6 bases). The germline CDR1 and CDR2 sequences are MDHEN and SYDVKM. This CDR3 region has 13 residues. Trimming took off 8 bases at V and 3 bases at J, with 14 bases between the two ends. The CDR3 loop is CASLGGSVYEQYF. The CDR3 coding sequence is TGTGCCAGCCTAGGGGGATCTGTCTACGAGCAGTACTTC. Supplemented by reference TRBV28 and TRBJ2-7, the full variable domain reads DVKVTQSSRYLVKRTGEKVFLECVQDMDHENMFWYRQDPGLGLRLIYFSYDVKMKEKGDIPEGYSVSREKKERFSLILESASTNQTSMYLCASLGGSVYEQYFGPGTRLTVT.

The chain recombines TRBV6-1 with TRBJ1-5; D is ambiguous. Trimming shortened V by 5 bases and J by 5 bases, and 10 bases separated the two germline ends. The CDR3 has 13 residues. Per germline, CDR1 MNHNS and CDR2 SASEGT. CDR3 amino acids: CASSSTADQPQHF. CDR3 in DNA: TGTGCCAGCAGTTCAACAGCCGATCAGCCCCAGCATTTT.

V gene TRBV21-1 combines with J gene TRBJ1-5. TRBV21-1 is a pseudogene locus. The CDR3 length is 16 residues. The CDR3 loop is CASSRHGGAGNQPQHF. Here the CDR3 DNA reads TGTGCCAGCAGCAGACATGGGGGGGCCGGCAATCAGCCCCAGCATTTT.

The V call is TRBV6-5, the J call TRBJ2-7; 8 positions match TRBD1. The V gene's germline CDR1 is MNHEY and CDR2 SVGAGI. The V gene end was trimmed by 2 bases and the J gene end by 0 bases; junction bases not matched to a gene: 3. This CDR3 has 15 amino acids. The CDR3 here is CASSYGDRNSYEQYF. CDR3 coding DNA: TGTGCCAGCAGTTACGGGGACAGGAACTCCTACGAGCAGTACTTC.

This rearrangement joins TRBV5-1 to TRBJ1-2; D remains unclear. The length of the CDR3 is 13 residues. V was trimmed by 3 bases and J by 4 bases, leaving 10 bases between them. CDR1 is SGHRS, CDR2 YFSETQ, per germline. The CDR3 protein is CASSSDLFYGYTF. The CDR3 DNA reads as TGCGCCAGCAGCTCAGACTTGTTCTATGGCTACACCTTC.

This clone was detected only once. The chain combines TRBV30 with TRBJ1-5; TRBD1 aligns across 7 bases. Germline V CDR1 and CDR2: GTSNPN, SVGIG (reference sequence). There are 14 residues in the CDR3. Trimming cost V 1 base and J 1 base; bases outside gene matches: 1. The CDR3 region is CAWSAGQSNQPQHF. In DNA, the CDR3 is TGTGCCTGGAGTGCGGGACAGAGCAATCAGCCCCAGCATTTT.

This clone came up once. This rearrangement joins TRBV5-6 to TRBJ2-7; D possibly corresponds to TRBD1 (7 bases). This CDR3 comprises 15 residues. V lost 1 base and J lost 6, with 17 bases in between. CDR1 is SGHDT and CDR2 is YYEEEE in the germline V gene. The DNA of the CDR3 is TGTGCCAGCAGCTTGTCGTGGGCAGGGGGAGGCGAGCAGTACTTC. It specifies CASSLSWAGGGEQYF.

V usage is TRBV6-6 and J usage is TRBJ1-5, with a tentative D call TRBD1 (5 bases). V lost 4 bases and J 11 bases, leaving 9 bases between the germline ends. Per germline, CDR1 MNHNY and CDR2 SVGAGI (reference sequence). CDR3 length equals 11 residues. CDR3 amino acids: CASSSGGSQHF. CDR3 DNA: TGTGCCAGCAGTTCCGGGGGGTCCCAGCATTTT.

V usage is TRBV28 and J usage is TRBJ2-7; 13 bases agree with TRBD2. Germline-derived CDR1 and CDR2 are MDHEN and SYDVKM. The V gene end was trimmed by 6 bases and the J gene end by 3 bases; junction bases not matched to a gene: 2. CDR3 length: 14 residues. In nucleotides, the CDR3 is TGTGCCAGCAGGGGACTAGCGGGACTCTACGAGCAGTACTTC. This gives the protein CASRGLAGLYEQYF.

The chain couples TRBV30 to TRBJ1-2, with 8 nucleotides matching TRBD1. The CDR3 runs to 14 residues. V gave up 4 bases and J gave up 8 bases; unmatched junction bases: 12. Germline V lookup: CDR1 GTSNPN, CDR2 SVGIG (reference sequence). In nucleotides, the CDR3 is TGTGCCTGGAATCGAGACAGGGGTTCGCTAGGCTACACCTTC. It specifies CAWNRDRGSLGYTF.

The CDR3 DNA reads as TGTGCCAGCAGCTTAGACCAGGGGATCTGGGAAGCTTTCTTT. Its translation is CASSLDQGIWEAFF. V and J are TRBV7-2 and TRBJ1-1; a possible D gene is TRBD1 (6 bases). The CDR3 runs 14 residues. V gave up 1 base and J gave up 8 bases, with 14 bases separating them. Germline V lookup: CDR1 SGHTA, CDR2 FQGNSA.

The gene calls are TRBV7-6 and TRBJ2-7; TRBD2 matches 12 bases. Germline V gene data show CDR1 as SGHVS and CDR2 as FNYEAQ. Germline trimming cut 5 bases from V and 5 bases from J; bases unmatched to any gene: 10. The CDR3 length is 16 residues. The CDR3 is CASSQGLAGRSNEQYF. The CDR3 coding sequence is TGTGCCAGCAGCCAAGGACTAGCGGGAAGATCTAACGAGCAGTACTTC.

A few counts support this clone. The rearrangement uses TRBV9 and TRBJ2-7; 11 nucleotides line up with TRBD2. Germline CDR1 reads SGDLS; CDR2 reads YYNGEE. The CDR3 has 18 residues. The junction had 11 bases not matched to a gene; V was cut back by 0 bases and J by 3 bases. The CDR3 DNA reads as TGTGCCAGCAGCGTAGAGGAAATAGCGGGAGGGCCGGGCTACGAGCAGTACTTC. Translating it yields CASSVEEIAGGPGYEQYF.